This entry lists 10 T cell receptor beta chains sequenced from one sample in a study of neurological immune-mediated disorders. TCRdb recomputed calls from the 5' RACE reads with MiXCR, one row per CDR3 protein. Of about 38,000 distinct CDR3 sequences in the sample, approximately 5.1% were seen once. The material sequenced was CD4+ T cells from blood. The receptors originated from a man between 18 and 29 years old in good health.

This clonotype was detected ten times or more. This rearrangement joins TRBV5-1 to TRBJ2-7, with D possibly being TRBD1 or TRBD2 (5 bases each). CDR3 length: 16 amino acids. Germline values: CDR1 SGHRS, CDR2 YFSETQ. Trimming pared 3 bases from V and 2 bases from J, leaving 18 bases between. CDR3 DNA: TGCGCCAGCAGCTCCCGGGGCCCGGGCGGGCCCTACGAGCAGTACTTC. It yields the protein CASSSRGPGGPYEQYF.

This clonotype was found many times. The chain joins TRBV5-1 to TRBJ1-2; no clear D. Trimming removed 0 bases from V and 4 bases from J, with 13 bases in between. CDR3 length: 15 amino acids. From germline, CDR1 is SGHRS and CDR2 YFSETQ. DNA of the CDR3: TGCGCCAGCAGCTTGGAAGAAGGCCGGGTCTATGGCTACACCTTC. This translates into CASSLEEGRVYGYTF.

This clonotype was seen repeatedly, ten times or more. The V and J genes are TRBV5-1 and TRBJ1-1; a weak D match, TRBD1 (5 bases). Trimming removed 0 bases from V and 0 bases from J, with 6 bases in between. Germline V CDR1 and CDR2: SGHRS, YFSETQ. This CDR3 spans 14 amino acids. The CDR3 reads CASSLEGVNTEAFF. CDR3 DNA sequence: TGCGCCAGCAGCTTGGAAGGGGTGAACACTGAAGCTTTCTTT. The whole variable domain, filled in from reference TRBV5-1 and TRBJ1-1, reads KAGVTQTPRYLIKTRGQQVTLSCSPISGHRSVSWYQQTPGQGLQFLFEYFSETQRNKGNFPGRFSGRQFSNSRSEMNVSTLELGDSALYLCASSLEGVNTEAFFGQGTRLTVV.

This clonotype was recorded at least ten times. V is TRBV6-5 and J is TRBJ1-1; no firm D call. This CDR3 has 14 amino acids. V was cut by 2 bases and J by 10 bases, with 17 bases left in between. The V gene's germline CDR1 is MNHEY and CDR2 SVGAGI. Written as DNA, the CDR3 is TGTGCCAGCAGTTACGGTCTGACCCCTCAAGTAGCTTTCTTT. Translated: CASSYGLTPQVAFF.

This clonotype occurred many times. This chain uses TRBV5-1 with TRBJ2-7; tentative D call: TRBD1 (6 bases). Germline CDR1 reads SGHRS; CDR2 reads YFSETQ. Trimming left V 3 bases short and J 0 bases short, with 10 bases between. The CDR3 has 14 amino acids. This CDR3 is CASSYQGSSYEQYF. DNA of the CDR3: TGCGCCAGCAGCTACCAGGGGAGCTCCTACGAGCAGTACTTC. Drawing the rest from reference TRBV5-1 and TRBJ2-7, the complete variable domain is KAGVTQTPRYLIKTRGQQVTLSCSPISGHRSVSWYQQTPGQGLQFLFEYFSETQRNKGNFPGRFSGRQFSNSRSEMNVSTLELGDSALYLCASSYQGSSYEQYFGPGTRLTVT.

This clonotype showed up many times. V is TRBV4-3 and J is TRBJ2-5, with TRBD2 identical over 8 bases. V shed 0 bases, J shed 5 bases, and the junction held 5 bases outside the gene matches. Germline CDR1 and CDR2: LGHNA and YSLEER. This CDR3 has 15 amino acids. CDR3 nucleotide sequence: TGCGCCAGCAGCCAAGATCTGGCGGGGGGCGAGACCCAGTACTTC. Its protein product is CASSQDLAGGETQYF.

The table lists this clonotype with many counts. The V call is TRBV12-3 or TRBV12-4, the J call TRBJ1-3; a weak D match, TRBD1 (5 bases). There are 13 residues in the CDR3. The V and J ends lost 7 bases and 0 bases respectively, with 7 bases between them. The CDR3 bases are TGTGCCAGCATCGGGACCTCTGGAAACACCATATATTTT. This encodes CASIGTSGNTIYF.

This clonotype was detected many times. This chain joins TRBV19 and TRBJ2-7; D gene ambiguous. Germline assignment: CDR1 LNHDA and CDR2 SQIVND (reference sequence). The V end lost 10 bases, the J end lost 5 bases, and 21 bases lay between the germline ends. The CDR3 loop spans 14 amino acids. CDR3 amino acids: CATGSAGDADEQYF. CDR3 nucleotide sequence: TGTGCCACCGGTTCGGCCGGTGACGCGGACGAGCAGTACTTC.

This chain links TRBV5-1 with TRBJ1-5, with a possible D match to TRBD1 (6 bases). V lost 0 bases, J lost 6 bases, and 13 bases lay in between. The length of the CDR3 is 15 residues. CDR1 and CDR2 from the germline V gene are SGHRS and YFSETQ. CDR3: CASSLEGGAGQPQHF. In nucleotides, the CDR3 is TGCGCCAGCAGCTTGGAGGGGGGCGCGGGTCAGCCCCAGCATTTT.

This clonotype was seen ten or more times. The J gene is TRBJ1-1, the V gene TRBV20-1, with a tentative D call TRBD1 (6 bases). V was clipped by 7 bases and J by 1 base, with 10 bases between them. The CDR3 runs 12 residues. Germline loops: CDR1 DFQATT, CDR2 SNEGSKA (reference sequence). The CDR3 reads CSGDNTNTEAFF. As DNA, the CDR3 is TGCAGTGGGGACAACACGAACACTGAAGCTTTCTTT.